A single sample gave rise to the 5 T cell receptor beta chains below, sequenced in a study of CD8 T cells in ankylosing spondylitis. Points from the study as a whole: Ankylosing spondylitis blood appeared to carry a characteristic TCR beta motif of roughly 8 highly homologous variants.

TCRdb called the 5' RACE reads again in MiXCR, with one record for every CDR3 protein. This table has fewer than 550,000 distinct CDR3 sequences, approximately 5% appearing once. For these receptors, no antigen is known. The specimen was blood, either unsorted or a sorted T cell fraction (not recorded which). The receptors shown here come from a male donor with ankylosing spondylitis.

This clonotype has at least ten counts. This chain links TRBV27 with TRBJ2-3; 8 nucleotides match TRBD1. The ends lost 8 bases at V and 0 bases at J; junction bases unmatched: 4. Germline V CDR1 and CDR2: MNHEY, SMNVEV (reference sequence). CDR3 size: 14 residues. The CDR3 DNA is TGTGCCAGCGGGGACAGGCATAGCACAGATACGCAGTATTTT. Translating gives CASGDRHSTDTQYF.

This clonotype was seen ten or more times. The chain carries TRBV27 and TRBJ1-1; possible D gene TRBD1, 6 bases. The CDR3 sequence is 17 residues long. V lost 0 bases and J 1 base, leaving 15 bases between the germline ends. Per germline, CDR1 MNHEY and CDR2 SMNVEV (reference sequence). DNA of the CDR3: TGTGCCAGCAGTTTATCCTCGCAGGGGCGGGGGAACACTGAAGCTTTCTTT. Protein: CASSLSSQGRGNTEAFF.

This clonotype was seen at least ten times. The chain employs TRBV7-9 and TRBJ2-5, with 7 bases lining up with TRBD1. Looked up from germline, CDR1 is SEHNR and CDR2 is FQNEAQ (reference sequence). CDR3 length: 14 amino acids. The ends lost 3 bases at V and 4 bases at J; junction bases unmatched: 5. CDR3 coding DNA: TGTGCCAGCAGCTTGACAGGGTGGGGAGAGACCCAGTACTTC. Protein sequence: CASSLTGWGETQYF. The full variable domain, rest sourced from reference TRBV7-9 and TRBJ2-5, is DTGVSQNPRHKITKRGQNVTFRCDPISEHNRLYWYRQTLGQGPEFLTYFQNEAQLEKSRLLSDRFSAERPKGSFSTLEIQRTEQGDSAMYLCASSLTGWGETQYFGPGTRLLVL.

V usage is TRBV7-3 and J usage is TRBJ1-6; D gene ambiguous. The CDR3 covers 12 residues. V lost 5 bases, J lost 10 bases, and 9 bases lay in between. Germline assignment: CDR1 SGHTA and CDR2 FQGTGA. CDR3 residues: CASSAEVSPLHF. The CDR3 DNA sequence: TGTGCCAGCAGCGCGGAAGTGTCACCCCTCCACTTT.

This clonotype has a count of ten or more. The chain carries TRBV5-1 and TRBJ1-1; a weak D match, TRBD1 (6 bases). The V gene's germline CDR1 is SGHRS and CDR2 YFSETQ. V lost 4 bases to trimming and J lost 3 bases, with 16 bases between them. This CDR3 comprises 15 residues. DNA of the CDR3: TGCGCCAGCAGCCGTATCCAGGGGCTACACACTGAAGCTTTCTTT. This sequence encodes CASSRIQGLHTEAFF.